Below, 8 T cell receptor beta chains from the same sample are listed, as sequenced in a study of control samples from healthy donors and cancer patients. Data came from immunoSEQ multiplex PCR; TCRdb stores just in-frame clones and leaves some out. The sample includes fewer than 50,000 clones, about 92% seen only once; the top ten take roughly 0.8%. Input material: PBMCs. The source of these receptors is a man in his thirties or forties with colorectal cancer.

The sample holds one count of this clone. The chain is built from TRBV6-5 and TRBJ1-6; D ambiguous. Germline CDR1 and CDR2: MNHEY and SVGAGI. This CDR3 contains 15 residues. Trimming removed 1 base at V and 7 bases at J, with 11 bases between. CDR3 residues: CASSYYGRSNSPLHF. CDR3 bases: TGTGCCAGCAGTTACTACGGCAGAAGCAATTCACCCCTCCACTTT.

The chain links TRBV4-1 to TRBJ1-5; D not resolved. The CDR3 has 16 amino acids. The germline V gene encodes CDR1 MGHRA and CDR2 YSYEKL. Deletions cut 3 bases from V and 0 bases from J, with 12 bases between. The CDR3 reads CASSHLDGYSNQPQHF. DNA of the CDR3: TGCGCCAGCAGCCACCTCGACGGATATAGCAATCAGCCCCAGCATTTT.

The chain links TRBV7-2 to TRBJ1-6, with no clear D. Trimming took off 1 base at V and 9 bases at J, with 10 bases between the two ends. CDR3 length: 14 amino acids. The germline CDR1 and CDR2 sequences are SGHTA and FQGNSA. The CDR3 region is CASSLDISGSPLHF. CDR3 DNA sequence: TGTGCCAGCAGCTTAGATATTAGTGGTTCACCCCTCCACTTT.

The rearrangement joins TRBV7-9 to TRBJ2-7; D may be TRBD1 or TRBD2 (5 bases each). Per the germline V gene, CDR1 is SEHNR and CDR2 is FQNEAQ (reference sequence). The CDR3 loop spans 14 amino acids. Trimming shortened V by 1 base and J by 7 bases, and 14 bases separated the two germline ends. CDR3 residues: CASSLGAGEGEQYF. The CDR3 nucleotides read TGTGCCAGCAGCTTAGGGGCAGGCGAGGGGGAGCAGTACTTC. The full variable domain, completed using reference TRBV7-9 and TRBJ2-7, is DTGVSQNPRHKITKRGQNVTFRCDPISEHNRLYWYRQTLGQGPEFLTYFQNEAQLEKSRLLSDRFSAERPKGSFSTLEIQRTEQGDSAMYLCASSLGAGEGEQYFGPGTRLTVT.

This chain connects TRBV3-1 (or the pseudogene TRBV3-2) to TRBJ2-1, with 9 bases matching TRBD2. This CDR3 spans 12 amino acids. The V gene's germline CDR1 is LGHDT and CDR2 YNNKEL (reference sequence). V lost 4 bases and J lost 11; bases outside the gene matches: 3. CDR3 DNA: TGTGCCAGCAGCCCCGGGACTAGCCAGCAGTTCTTC. Encoded protein: CASSPGTSQQFF.

The V call is TRBV19, the J call TRBJ1-2; D is unresolved. This CDR3 contains 12 residues. The V end was cut by 4 bases, the J end by 2 bases, with 5 bases between. Germline assignment: CDR1 LNHDA and CDR2 SQIVND (reference sequence). In DNA form, the CDR3 reads TGTGCCAGTAGTAACGGGAACTATGGCTACACCTTC. Residues: CASSNGNYGYTF.

This clone was counted only a few times. The rearrangement links TRBV5-4 to TRBJ1-6; 9 bases agree with TRBD1. V was clipped by 4 bases and J by 3 bases; unmatched bases: 5. This CDR3 is built from 16 residues. Germline loops: CDR1 SGHNT, CDR2 YYREEE (reference sequence). The CDR3 bases are TGTGCCAGCAGCCTACAGGGGGCTATCTATAATTCACCCCTCCACTTT. It encodes CASSLQGAIYNSPLHF.

The rearrangement joins TRBV5-3 to TRBJ2-1, with D possibly being TRBD1 or TRBD2 (6 bases each). TRBV5-3 is sorted into the ORF group, with uncertain function. The V end was cut by 4 bases, the J end by 0 bases, with 11 bases between. This CDR3 contains 15 residues. The DNA for the CDR3 is TGTGCCAGAAGCAGGAGGGGGACCTCCTACAATGAGCAGTTCTTC. Translation gives CARSRRGTSYNEQFF.